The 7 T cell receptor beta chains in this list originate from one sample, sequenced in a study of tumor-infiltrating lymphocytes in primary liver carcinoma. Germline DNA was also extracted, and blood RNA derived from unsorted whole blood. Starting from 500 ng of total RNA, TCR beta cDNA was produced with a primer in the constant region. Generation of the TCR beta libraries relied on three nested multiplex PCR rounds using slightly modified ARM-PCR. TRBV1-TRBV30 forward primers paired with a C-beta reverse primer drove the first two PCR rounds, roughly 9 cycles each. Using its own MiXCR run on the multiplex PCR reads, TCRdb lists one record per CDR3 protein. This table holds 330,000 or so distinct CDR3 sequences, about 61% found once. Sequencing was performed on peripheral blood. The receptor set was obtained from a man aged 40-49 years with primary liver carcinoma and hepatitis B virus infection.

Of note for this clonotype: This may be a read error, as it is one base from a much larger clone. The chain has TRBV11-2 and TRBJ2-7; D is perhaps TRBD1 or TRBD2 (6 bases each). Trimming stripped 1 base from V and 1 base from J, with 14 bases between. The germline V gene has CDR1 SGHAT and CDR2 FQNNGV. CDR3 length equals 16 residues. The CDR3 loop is CASSLGWGAYSYEQYF. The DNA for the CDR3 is TGTGCCAGCAGCTTAGGATGGGGGGCCTATTCCTACGAGCAGTACTTC.

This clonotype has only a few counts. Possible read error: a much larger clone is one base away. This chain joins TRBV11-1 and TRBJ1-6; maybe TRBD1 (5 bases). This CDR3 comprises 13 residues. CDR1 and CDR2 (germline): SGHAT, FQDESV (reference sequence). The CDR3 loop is CASSRTLVSPFHF. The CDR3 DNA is TGTGCCAGCAGCCGGACACTGGTTTCACCCTTCCACTTT.

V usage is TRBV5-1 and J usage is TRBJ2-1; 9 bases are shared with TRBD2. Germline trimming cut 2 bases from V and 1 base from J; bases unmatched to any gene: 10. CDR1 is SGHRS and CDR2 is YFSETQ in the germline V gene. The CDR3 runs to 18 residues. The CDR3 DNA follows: TGCGCCAGCAGCTTACGTCAGACTAGCGGACCTTCCTACAATGAGCAGTTCTTC. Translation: CASSLRQTSGPSYNEQFF.

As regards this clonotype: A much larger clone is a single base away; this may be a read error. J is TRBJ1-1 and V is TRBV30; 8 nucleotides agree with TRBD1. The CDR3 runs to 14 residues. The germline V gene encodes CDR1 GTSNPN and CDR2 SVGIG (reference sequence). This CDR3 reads CAWTRTGLNTEGFF. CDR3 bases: TGTGCCTGGACCAGGACAGGGTTGAACACTGAAGGTTTCTTT.

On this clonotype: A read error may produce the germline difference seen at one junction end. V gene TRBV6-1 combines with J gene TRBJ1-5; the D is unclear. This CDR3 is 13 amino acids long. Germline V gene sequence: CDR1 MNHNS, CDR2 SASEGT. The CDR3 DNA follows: TGTGCCAGCAGGGACGCCAAAAATCAGCCCCAGCATTTC. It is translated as CASRDAKNQPQHF.

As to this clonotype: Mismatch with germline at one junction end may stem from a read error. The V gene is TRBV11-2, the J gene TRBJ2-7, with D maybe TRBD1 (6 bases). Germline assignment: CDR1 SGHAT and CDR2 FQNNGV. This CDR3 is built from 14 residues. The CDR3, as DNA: TGTGCCAGCAGCCCCACAGGGATCCGTCACGAGCAGTGCTTC. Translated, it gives CASSPTGIRHEQCF.

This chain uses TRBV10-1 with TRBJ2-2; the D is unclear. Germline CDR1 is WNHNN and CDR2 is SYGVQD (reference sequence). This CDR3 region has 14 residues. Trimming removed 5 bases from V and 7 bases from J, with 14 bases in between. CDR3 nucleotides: TGCGCCAGCAGTTTAGAGGTCCTGGACGGGGAGCTGTTTTTT. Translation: CASSLEVLDGELFF.